Here is one T cell receptor beta chain with its context. The data originate from a study of OX40 agonist ivuxolimab in advanced cancers. CDR3 size: 15 residues. The germline V gene encodes CDR1 SEHNR and CDR2 FQNEAQ (reference sequence). V was trimmed by 5 bases and J by 3 bases, leaving 14 bases between them. Some clones are missing from TCRdb's copy, which holds only in-frame ones; the method was immunoSEQ multiplex PCR. The sample has fewer than 75,000 clones, roughly 89% seen once; the top ten hold more than 2.5%. The receptor comes from an adult with an advanced solid tumor such as melanoma, head and neck, liver or kidney cancer. This rearrangement joins TRBV7-9 to TRBJ2-1; either TRBD1 or TRBD2 may supply D (5 bases each). This sample comprised CD4+ or CD8+ T cells sorted from blood, obtained in a trial of the OX40 agonist ivuxolimab. CDR3 in DNA: TGTGCCAGCAGCGGACGGGGCGGTGGCTACAATGAGCAGTTCTTC. The encoded protein is CASSGRGGGYNEQFF.